This T cell receptor beta chain was observed in a study of T cells in tumors after PD-1 blockade. Study context: Daily vismodegib 150 mg continued in a subset of anti-PD-1-treated patients. On average, peripheral blood gave roughly 110,000 TCR templates and about 40,000 unique clonotypes.

Template: tumor biopsy or peripheral blood genomic DNA, roughly 550-6,500 ng per sample. Repertoires were generated with immunoSEQ multiplex PCR, while TCRdb's copy carries only in-frame clones and drops some. The data contain 50,000 or so clones, 75% to 80% of them singletons. This clone has only a few counts. This may be a read error, as it is one base from a much larger clone. Trimming left V 3 bases short and J 1 base short, with 9 bases between. The CDR3 covers 14 residues. From germline, CDR1 is MNHEY and CDR2 SVGAGI. Sequencing was performed on PBMCs, taken before anti-PD-1 treatment. This receptor was identified in a human donor with basal cell carcinoma. The gene calls are TRBV6-5 and TRBJ1-1; D is perhaps TRBD1 (6 bases). The CDR3 protein is CASSYAQGNTEAFF. The CDR3 DNA follows: TGTGCCAGCAGTTATGCACAGGGGAACACTGAAGCTTTCTTT.